Presented here are 5 T cell receptor beta chains from one specimen sequenced in a study of identical twins. TCRdb re-derived calls from the 5' RACE reads in MiXCR, one entry per CDR3 protein. The data show some 330,000 distinct CDR3 sequences, 9% seen once. The sample was naive T cells sorted from blood. The source of these receptors is a woman aged 50 to 60 in good health.

This sequence joins TRBV19 and TRBJ1-1; D unresolved. This CDR3 has 16 amino acids. The V and J ends lost 7 bases and 4 bases respectively, with 22 bases between them. Looked up from germline, CDR1 is LNHDA and CDR2 is SQIVND (reference sequence). For the CDR3, the DNA is TGTGCCAGTACCCCATCCGGGGTATTGTCGGGCACTGAAGCTTTCTTT. Protein sequence: CASTPSGVLSGTEAFF.

The chain links TRBV5-1 to TRBJ2-6, with D uncertain. CDR3 length equals 16 residues. Trimming cost V 2 bases and J 4 bases, with 13 bases left between them. Looked up from germline, CDR1 is SGHRS and CDR2 is YFSETQ. The CDR3 DNA reads TGCGCCAGCAGCTTCGGTAGAGGAACGGGGGCCAACGTCCTGACTTTC. This gives the protein CASSFGRGTGANVLTF.

This clonotype was counted a few times. The chain uses TRBV7-6 and TRBJ2-3; the match to TRBD2 covers 12 bases. This CDR3 has 19 residues. Germline lookup yields CDR1 SGHVS and CDR2 FNYEAQ. V lost 5 bases, J lost 0 bases, and 12 bases stayed unmatched. The CDR3 DNA reads as TGTGCCAGCAGCCCGGGACTAGCGGGCGCGATTTTAAGCACAGATACGCAGTATTTT. It yields the protein CASSPGLAGAILSTDTQYF.

There are a few counts of this clonotype. The chain recombines TRBV7-8 with TRBJ2-1; no clear D gene. V shed 0 bases and J shed 8 bases, with 8 bases lying between them. Germline CDR1 and CDR2: SGHVS and FQNEAQ. CDR3 size: 13 residues. CDR3 in amino acids: CASSLALGDEQFF. In nucleotides, the CDR3 is TGTGCCAGCAGCTTAGCTCTCGGTGATGAGCAGTTCTTC.

This clonotype was detected ten times or more. The V gene is TRBV5-1, the J gene TRBJ2-7, with unresolved D. The V gene's germline CDR1 is SGHRS and CDR2 YFSETQ. The CDR3 spans 13 residues. The V end lost 0 bases, the J end lost 3 bases, and 7 bases lay between the germline ends. The CDR3 reads CASSLASGYEQYF. Written as DNA, the CDR3 is TGCGCCAGCAGCTTGGCCTCGGGCTACGAGCAGTACTTC.